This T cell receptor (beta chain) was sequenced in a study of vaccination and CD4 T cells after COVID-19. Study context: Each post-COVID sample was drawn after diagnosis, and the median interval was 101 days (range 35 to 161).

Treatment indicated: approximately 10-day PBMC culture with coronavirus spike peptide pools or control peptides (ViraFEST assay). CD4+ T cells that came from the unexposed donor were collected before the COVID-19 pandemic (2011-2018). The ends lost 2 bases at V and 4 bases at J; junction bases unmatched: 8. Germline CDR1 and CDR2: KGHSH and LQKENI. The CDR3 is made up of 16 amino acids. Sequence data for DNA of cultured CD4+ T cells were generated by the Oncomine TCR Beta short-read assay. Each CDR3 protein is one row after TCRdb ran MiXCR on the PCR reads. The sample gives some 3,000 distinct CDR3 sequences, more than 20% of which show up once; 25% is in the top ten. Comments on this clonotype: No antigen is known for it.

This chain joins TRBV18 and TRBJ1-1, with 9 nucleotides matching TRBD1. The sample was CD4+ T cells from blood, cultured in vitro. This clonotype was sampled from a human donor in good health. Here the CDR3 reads CASSPIWDRAGTEAFF. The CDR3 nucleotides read TGTGCCAGCTCACCAATCTGGGACAGGGCGGGCACTGAAGCTTTCTTT.